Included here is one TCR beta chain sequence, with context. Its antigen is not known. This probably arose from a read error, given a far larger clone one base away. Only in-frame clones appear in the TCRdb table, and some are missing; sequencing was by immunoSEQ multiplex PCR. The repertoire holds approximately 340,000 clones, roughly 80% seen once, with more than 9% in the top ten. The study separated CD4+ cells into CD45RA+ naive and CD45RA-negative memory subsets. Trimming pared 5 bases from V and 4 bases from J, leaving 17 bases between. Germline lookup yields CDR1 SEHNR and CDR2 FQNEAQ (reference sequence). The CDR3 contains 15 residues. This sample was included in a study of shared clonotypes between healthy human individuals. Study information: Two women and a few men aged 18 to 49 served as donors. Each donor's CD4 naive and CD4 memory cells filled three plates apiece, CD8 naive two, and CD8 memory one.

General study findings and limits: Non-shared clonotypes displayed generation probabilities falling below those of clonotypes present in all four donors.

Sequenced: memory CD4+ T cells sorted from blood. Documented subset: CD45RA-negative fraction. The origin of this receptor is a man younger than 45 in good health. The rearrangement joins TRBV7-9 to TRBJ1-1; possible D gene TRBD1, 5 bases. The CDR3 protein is CASSRLLGTGTEAFF. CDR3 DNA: TGTGCCAGCAGCCGACTATTAGGGACGGGCACTGAAGCTTTCTTT.